What follows are 27 T cell receptor beta chains derived from one specimen sequenced in a study of neurological immune-mediated disorders. In TCRdb, the 5' RACE reads were re-called with MiXCR into one record per CDR3 protein. Altogether about 10,000 distinct CDR3 sequences are present, under 25% being singletons, with the ten largest covering roughly 13%. The specimen sequenced was CD8+ T cells from blood. These TCRs come from a woman between 40 and 55 years old with multiple sclerosis.

Ten or more counts support this clonotype. This chain uses TRBV20-1 with TRBJ1-4, with D possibly matching TRBD1 (5 bases). Germline V gene sequence: CDR1 DFQATT, CDR2 SNEGSKA (reference sequence). The CDR3 runs 15 residues. V shed 0 bases and J shed 4 bases, with 12 bases lying between them. This chain's CDR3 is CSARDWRGNNEKLFF. CDR3 nucleotides: TGCAGTGCTAGAGATTGGAGGGGCAATAATGAAAAACTGTTTTTT.

By sample share, this clonotype is medium-sized (0.01 to 0.1%). The genes are TRBV5-1 and TRBJ2-7; D unresolved. The CDR3 has 15 amino acids. Germline assignment: CDR1 SGHRS and CDR2 YFSETQ. Trimming removed 3 bases at V and 2 bases at J, with 15 bases between. The CDR3 bases are TGCGCCAGCAGCTCGCGACATAGCCGAGCCTACGAGCAGTACTTC. This sequence encodes CASSSRHSRAYEQYF.

This chain joins TRBV10-2 and TRBJ2-5, with D maybe TRBD1 (5 bases). Trimming pared 1 base from V and 2 bases from J, leaving 11 bases between. The CDR3 is 15 residues long. The germline V gene encodes CDR1 WSHSY and CDR2 SAAADI. The CDR3 loop reads CASSEFPQGQETQYF. CDR3 sequence (DNA): TGCGCCAGCAGTGAGTTTCCCCAGGGACAAGAGACCCAGTACTTC.

By frequency in the sample, this clonotype is medium-sized (0.01 to 0.1%). The chain employs TRBV6-4 and TRBJ2-3; maybe TRBD2 (5 bases). CDR3 length: 14 amino acids. CDR1 is MRHNA and CDR2 is SNTAGT in the germline V gene. Trimming pared 8 bases from V and 0 bases from J, leaving 12 bases between. In DNA form, the CDR3 reads TGTGCCAGCCGGGAAGACGGAAGCACAGATACGCAGTATTTT. This encodes CASREDGSTDTQYF.

This clonotype has a count of ten or more. The CDR3 region is CASSGSGGYYNEQFF. The DNA of the CDR3 is TGTGCCAGCAGCGGTAGCGGGGGCTACTACAATGAGCAGTTCTTC. The gene calls are TRBV7-8 and TRBJ2-1; 9 positions match TRBD2. Germline lookup yields CDR1 SGHVS and CDR2 FQNEAQ. This CDR3 has 15 amino acids. Unmatched junction bases numbered 5, after V lost 5 bases and J lost 3 bases.

This clonotype has ten or more counts. The V call is TRBV5-1, the J call TRBJ1-5; D is possibly TRBD1 (6 bases). V was shortened by 0 bases and J by 2 bases, with 12 bases between the two germline ends. The CDR3 has 16 amino acids. Looked up from germline, CDR1 is SGHRS and CDR2 is YFSETQ. CDR3 sequence (DNA): TGCGCCAGCAGCTTGGAGGGGGGAGGGGGCAATCAGCCCCAGCATTTT. Residues: CASSLEGGGGNQPQHF.

The sample holds many counts of this clonotype. J is TRBJ2-3 and V is TRBV18; the match to TRBD1 covers 11 bases. The CDR3 has 21 amino acids. The germline gives CDR1 KGHSH, CDR2 LQKENI. The junction had 26 bases not matched to a gene; V was cut back by 6 bases and J by 6 bases. CDR3 sequence: CASSQRKADRGLSWTTDTQYF. CDR3 sequence (DNA): TGTGCCAGCTCCCAACGGAAAGCGGACAGGGGGCTTAGTTGGACTACCGATACGCAGTATTTT.

The table lists this clonotype with many counts. As DNA, the CDR3 is TGTGCCACCAGCATCTCTGCGGGCGCGGGGCCCGAGGGTGAAGCTTTCTTT. Its translation is CATSISAGAGPEGEAFF. J is TRBJ1-1 and V is TRBV15; a possible D gene is TRBD1 (5 bases). V lost 4 bases and J 7 bases, leaving 25 bases between the germline ends. CDR3 size: 17 residues. Germline loops: CDR1 LNHNV, CDR2 YYDKDF (reference sequence).

By frequency in the sample, this clonotype is medium-sized. V gene TRBV20-1 combines with J gene TRBJ1-1; D remains unclear. The V end was cut by 0 bases, the J end by 8 bases, with 7 bases between. The CDR3 consists of 11 residues. Germline loops: CDR1 DFQATT, CDR2 SNEGSKA (reference sequence). The CDR3 spells CSARDEGEAFF. Here the CDR3 DNA reads TGCAGTGCTAGAGATGAGGGAGAAGCTTTCTTT.

This clonotype has at least ten counts. V is TRBV6-1 and J is TRBJ1-4; D call uncertain. This CDR3 is built from 15 residues. V was clipped by 1 base and J by 6 bases, with 12 bases between them. Germline V lookup: CDR1 MNHNS, CDR2 SASEGT. CDR3 in DNA: TGTGCCAGCAGTGAAGGGTGGGATTTTGATGAAAAACTGTTTTTT. It specifies CASSEGWDFDEKLFF.

In its sample, this clonotype ranks as medium-sized. V usage is TRBV5-5 and J usage is TRBJ2-7; D is undetermined. Germline lookup yields CDR1 SGHKS and CDR2 YYEKEE (reference sequence). Trimming cost V 2 bases and J 0 bases, with 9 bases left between them. This CDR3 is built from 14 residues. CDR3 in amino acids: CASSFGQSSYEQYF. In nucleotides, the CDR3 is TGTGCCAGCAGCTTCGGCCAGAGCTCCTACGAGCAGTACTTC.

By frequency in the sample, this clonotype is medium-sized. The CDR3 sequence is CASSVGGGVFQETQYF. The CDR3 nucleotides read TGTGCCAGCAGCGTAGGGGGAGGGGTTTTCCAAGAGACCCAGTACTTC. The rearrangement uses TRBV9 and TRBJ2-5; 7 bases match TRBD2. The CDR3 contains 16 residues. The V segment lost 0 bases and the J segment 1 base; nucleotides outside the gene matches: 6. Germline assignment: CDR1 SGDLS and CDR2 YYNGEE.

The chain joins TRBV6-5 to TRBJ1-2, with 8 bases matching TRBD1. The V segment lost 1 base and the J segment 3 bases; nucleotides outside the gene matches: 4. The CDR3 runs 15 residues. The V gene's germline CDR1 is MNHEY and CDR2 SVGAGI. CDR3 amino acids: CASSYWQGADYGYTF. As DNA, the CDR3 is TGTGCCAGCAGTTACTGGCAGGGGGCGGACTATGGCTACACCTTC.

This clonotype was detected a few times. The J gene is TRBJ2-3, the V gene TRBV12-3 or TRBV12-4; D not resolved. With 7 bases removed from V and 5 bases from J, the gap between germline ends came to 16 bases. The CDR3 is 14 residues long. The CDR3: CASNPTDSKDTQYF. The CDR3 DNA follows: TGTGCCAGCAACCCGACCGATTCTAAAGATACGCAGTATTTT.

Sample share makes this clonotype medium-sized. V usage is TRBV15 and J usage is TRBJ1-1; TRBD1 is a possible D gene (6 bases). The ends were cut back, 11 bases at V and 1 base at J, with 14 bases in the middle. The germline V gene has CDR1 LNHNV and CDR2 YYDKDF (reference sequence). The CDR3 is 13 amino acids. The CDR3: CAGGGSANTEAFF. The CDR3 DNA follows: TGTGCCGGGGGCGGATCAGCGAACACTGAAGCTTTCTTT.

V and J are TRBV4-1 and TRBJ2-1, with 7 bases identical to TRBD2. The CDR3 sequence is 16 residues long. In germline, CDR1 is MGHRA, CDR2 YSYEKL. V shed 1 base and J 4 bases; nucleotides not matched to a gene: 7. The CDR3 nucleotides read TGCGCCAGCAGCCAAGTATCGGGGGGTTCTTACAATGAGCAGTTCTTC. Translating it yields CASSQVSGGSYNEQFF.

By proportion, this clonotype is medium-sized. This chain uses TRBV4-1 with TRBJ2-4, with 8 bases aligning to TRBD2. The CDR3 sequence is 14 residues long. V lost 4 bases and J lost 10; bases outside the gene matches: 9. Germline V CDR1 and CDR2: MGHRA, YSYEKL. CDR3 loop: CASSPRGGFTIQYF. DNA of the CDR3: TGCGCCAGCAGCCCACGGGGGGGGTTTACTATTCAGTACTTC.

This rearrangement joins TRBV5-1 to TRBJ2-7; 9 bases agree with TRBD1. From germline, CDR1 is SGHRS and CDR2 YFSETQ. The ends lost 4 bases at V and 3 bases at J; junction bases unmatched: 5. The CDR3 runs 14 residues. The CDR3 coding sequence is TGCGCCAGCAGCCCCCGGGACAGGGACTACGAGCAGTACTTC. Translation: CASSPRDRDYEQYF. The variable domain in full, with the rest retrieved from reference TRBV5-1 and TRBJ2-7, is KAGVTQTPRYLIKTRGQQVTLSCSPISGHRSVSWYQQTPGQGLQFLFEYFSETQRNKGNFPGRFSGRQFSNSRSEMNVSTLELGDSALYLCASSPRDRDYEQYFGPGTRLTVT.

The rearrangement joins TRBV7-8 to TRBJ1-1; D possibly corresponds to TRBD1 (5 bases). The germline CDR1 and CDR2 sequences are SGHVS and FQNEAQ. The CDR3 extends over 14 amino acids. Deletions cut 0 bases from V and 6 bases from J, with 11 bases between. The CDR3 DNA reads TGTGCCAGCAGCTTAGCGCTCAGGGTGGCTGAAGCTTTCTTT. Translated: CASSLALRVAEAFF. Full variable domain (remainder filled in from reference TRBV7-8 and TRBJ1-1): GAGVSQSPRYKVAKRGQDVALRCDPISGHVSLFWYQQALGQGPEFLTYFQNEAQLDKSGLPSDRFFAERPEGSVSTLKIQRTQQEDSAVYLCASSLALRVAEAFFGQGTRLTVV.

There are many counts of this clonotype. The genes are TRBV12-3 or TRBV12-4 and TRBJ1-1; D uncertain. This CDR3 is built from 11 residues. V lost 6 bases to trimming and J lost 4 bases, with 6 bases between them. CDR3 in DNA: TGTGCCAGCAGACGGGGCACTGAAGCTTTCTTT. Translated, it gives CASRRGTEAFF.

By proportion, this clonotype is medium-sized (0.01 to 0.1%). This sequence joins TRBV29-1 and TRBJ1-2; D unclear. The CDR3 contains 12 residues. Germline V gene lookup returns CDR1 SQVTM and CDR2 ANQGSEA. V was pared by 4 bases and J by 4 bases, with 10 bases between. The CDR3, as DNA: TGCAGCGTTGTAGACACCGGCTATGGCTACACCTTC. Its protein product is CSVVDTGYGYTF.

In its sample, this clonotype was seen many times. The chain couples TRBV5-6 to TRBJ2-1, with 7 bases aligning to TRBD2. The CDR3 loop spans 14 amino acids. Germline lookup yields CDR1 SGHDT and CDR2 YYEEEE. Trimming removed 0 bases from V and 6 bases from J; junction bases left unmatched: 3. The CDR3 protein is CASSLGAGPNEQFF. The CDR3, as DNA: TGTGCCAGCAGCTTGGGAGCGGGGCCCAATGAGCAGTTCTTC.

The chain carries TRBV27 and TRBJ2-1, with 8 bases identical to TRBD1. Germline CDR1 MNHEY, CDR2 SMNVEV (reference sequence). The CDR3 sequence is 15 residues long. V dropped 3 bases and J dropped 0; count of bases not matched to a gene: 1. The CDR3 is CASSFRGPSYNEQFF. The CDR3 DNA reads TGTGCCAGCAGTTTCAGGGGGCCCTCCTACAATGAGCAGTTCTTC.

Within the sample, this clonotype is medium-sized. The CDR3 DNA reads TGCGCCAGCCGAATCAACACCGGGGAGCTGTTTTTT. It specifies CASRINTGELFF. The rearrangement uses TRBV5-1 and TRBJ2-2, with D unresolved. Germline loops: CDR1 SGHRS, CDR2 YFSETQ. Trimming stripped 7 bases from V and 2 bases from J, with 6 bases between. CDR3 length equals 12 residues. Based on the CDR3 plus reference TRBV5-1 and TRBJ2-2, the full variable domain is KAGVTQTPRYLIKTRGQQVTLSCSPISGHRSVSWYQQTPGQGLQFLFEYFSETQRNKGNFPGRFSGRQFSNSRSEMNVSTLELGDSALYLCASRINTGELFFGEGSRLTVL.

This clonotype was found many times. This chain links TRBV12-3 or TRBV12-4 with TRBJ2-3; D is undetermined. Trimming shortened V by 7 bases and J by 5 bases, and 10 bases separated the two germline ends. This CDR3 is built from 12 residues. As DNA, the CDR3 is TGTGCCAGCACCCCTGGCGGAGATACGCAGTATTTT. Protein: CASTPGGDTQYF.

This clonotype was counted many times. This rearrangement joins TRBV20-1 to TRBJ2-3; no firm D call. Germline V gene sequence: CDR1 DFQATT, CDR2 SNEGSKA (reference sequence). The V and J ends lost 6 bases and 6 bases respectively, with 19 bases between them. The CDR3 is 14 residues long. DNA of the CDR3: TGCAGTGCCCGCAGCCTGAAAAGTGGGGATACGCAGTATTTT. Amino acids: CSARSLKSGDTQYF.

Many counts were recorded for this clonotype. This chain links TRBV28 with TRBJ2-1; D gene ambiguous. The length of the CDR3 is 14 residues. The germline gives CDR1 MDHEN, CDR2 SYDVKM. V lost 6 bases, J lost 1 base, and 10 bases lay in between. Here the CDR3 DNA reads TGTGCCAGCAGACCTCTCGGGTCCTACAATGAGCAGTTCTTC. Translation gives CASRPLGSYNEQFF.